These T cell receptor beta chains were read from a single sample in a study of blood T cell repertoires in COVID-19. Using immunoSEQ multiplex PCR, the repertoire was profiled, and TCRdb retains in-frame clones only, with some absent. The sample consists of under 200,000 clones, just over 85% of them appearing once. Sample: peripheral blood. Receptors were obtained from a man in his fifties with active or convalescent COVID-19. The CDR3 runs from the conserved cysteine through the conserved F or W.

V: TRBV7-9; J: TRBJ1-3; CDR3: CASSPQNSGNTIYF
V: TRBV4-3; J: TRBJ1-2; CDR3: CASSQDRGTTYGYTF
V: TRBV25-1; J: TRBJ2-7; CDR3: CASTDGGVEQYF
V: TRBV5-3; J: TRBJ1-2; CDR3: CARSCDISGYTF
V: TRBV5-1; J: TRBJ2-7; CDR3: CASSLVQGGSYEQYF
V: TRBV25-1; J: TRBJ2-1; CDR3: CASRQGYEQFF
V: TRBV6-5; J: TRBJ1-6; CDR3: CASSYGAGNNSPLHF
V: TRBV15; J: TRBJ2-7; CDR3: CATSRDLGTRVEQYF
V: TRBV10-3; J: TRBJ1-1; CDR3: CAIRAPGQNTEAFF
V: TRBV7-6; J: TRBJ1-6; CDR3: CASSPSSYNSPLHF
V: TRBV20-1; J: TRBJ1-2; CDR3: CSASSPIRTVYGYTF
V: TRBV5-5; J: TRBJ2-1; CDR3: CASSFGGSGLAHYNEQFF
V: TRBV6-6; J: TRBJ1-2; CDR3: CASSWGQSTNYGYTF
V: TRBV5-1; J: TRBJ1-2; CDR3: CASSSGGAGDYGYTF
V: TRBV11-2; J: TRBJ1-2; CDR3: CASREGPRRDGYTF
V: TRBV18; J: TRBJ2-7; CDR3: CASSPRELYEQYF
V: TRBV5-1; J: TRBJ1-1; CDR3: CASSTQDSSNTEAFF
V: TRBV7-9; J: TRBJ2-2; CDR3: CASSHYRVVDTGELFF
V: TRBV6-5; J: TRBJ1-2; CDR3: CASSDGTGLYGYTF
V: TRBV15; J: TRBJ2-1; CDR3: CATSGEKKQFF
V: TRBV28; J: TRBJ1-6; CDR3: CASRIAGTGPYNSPLHF
V: TRBV4-2; J: TRBJ2-1; CDR3: CASSQAPPGTYTYNEQFF
V: TRBV7-9; J: TRBJ2-2; CDR3: CASEDLGQGGTGELFF
V: TRBV6-5; J: TRBJ2-7; CDR3: CASSYLGQGIHEQYF
V: TRBV30; J: TRBJ1-1; CDR3: CAWIRGISDTEAFF
V: TRBV20-1; J: TRBJ1-1; CDR3: CSASPGQAMNTEAFF
V: TRBV5-1; J: TRBJ1-5; CDR3: CASSLVGSHNQPQHF
V: TRBV30; J: TRBJ1-2; CDR3: CALPQINYGYTF
V: TRBV10-3; J: TRBJ1-1; CDR3: CAISEHAGGEAFF
V: TRBV2; J: TRBJ1-1; CDR3: CASSAGQGTEAFF
V: TRBV5-1; J: TRBJ1-4; CDR3: CASSLDRATNEKLFF
V: TRBV4-3; J: TRBJ2-5; CDR3: CASASGTSETQYF
V: TRBV30; J: TRBJ1-2; CDR3: CAWSAGGNFNGYTF
V: TRBV14; J: TRBJ2-1; CDR3: CASSQDSLAAGGQFF
V: TRBV4-3; J: TRBJ1-4; CDR3: CASSQSRDRTQKLFF
V: TRBV5-4; J: TRBJ1-6; CDR3: CASSSRAGATSNSPLHF
V: TRBV9; J: TRBJ2-7; CDR3: CASSIGQGAYEQYF
V: TRBV10-3; J: TRBJ2-1; CDR3: CAITGTGPYNEQFF
V: TRBV2; J: TRBJ1-1; CDR3: CASKRGATEAFF
V: TRBV9; J: TRBJ1-3; CDR3: CASSVGYSSGNTIYF
V: TRBV29-1; J: TRBJ1-1; CDR3: CSVATMDRESTEAFF
V: TRBV24-1; J: TRBJ2-3; CDR3: CATSDSTTNTLTDTQYF
V: TRBV7-6; J: TRBJ1-3; CDR3: CASSSSGSGNTIYF
V: TRBV11-3; J: TRBJ1-1; CDR3: CASSHTREGEAFF
V: TRBV19; J: TRBJ2-5; CDR3: CASSAIAGGRETQYF